The 19 T cell receptor beta chains in this list originate from one sample, sequenced in a study of blood T cell repertoires in COVID-19. TCRdb's table, derived via immunoSEQ multiplex PCR, lists solely in-frame clones and lacks some. The table has over 150,000 clones, over 80% seen once. The sequenced sample consisted of peripheral blood. Receptors were obtained from a woman in her thirties or forties with COVID-19, enrolled during active disease.

This sequence joins TRBV27 and TRBJ1-5; unclear D gene. This CDR3 is 15 amino acids long. Per the germline V gene, CDR1 is MNHEY and CDR2 is SMNVEV (reference sequence). V was pared by 3 bases and J by 2 bases, with 11 bases between. CDR3 sequence reads: CASSFSGGGNQPQHF. The CDR3 DNA reads TGTGCCAGCAGTTTCTCGGGCGGGGGCAATCAGCCCCAGCATTTT.

The CDR3 sequence: CATTPGQGAYEQYF. In nucleotides, the CDR3 is TGTGCCACCACCCCGGGACAGGGTGCCTACGAGCAGTACTTC. V gene TRBV15 combines with J gene TRBJ2-7, with 9 nucleotides matching TRBD1. Germline CDR1 and CDR2: LNHNV and YYDKDF (reference sequence). CDR3 size: 14 residues. The V gene end was trimmed by 7 bases and the J gene end by 2 bases; junction bases not matched to a gene: 6.

The CDR3 nucleotides are TGTGCCAGTAGTACGGGGGATAGGGGAACAGAGACCCAGTACTTC. Its protein is CASSTGDRGTETQYF. V gene TRBV19 combines with J gene TRBJ2-5; possibly TRBD2 for D (6 bases). Per the germline V gene, CDR1 is LNHDA and CDR2 is SQIVND (reference sequence). The germline V and J ends were trimmed by 4 bases and 4 bases, with 16 bases remaining between them. The CDR3 is made up of 15 amino acids.

The chain combines TRBV5-4 with TRBJ1-3; weak D call: TRBD1 (5 bases). The CDR3 totals 15 residues. Germline V gives CDR1 SGHNT, CDR2 YYREEE (reference sequence). V lost 3 bases, J lost 5 bases, and 15 bases lay in between. The DNA for the CDR3 is TGTGCCAGCAGCTATATCGTAGGGGTTAGAAACACCATATATTTT. Encoded protein: CASSYIVGVRNTIYF.

The genes are TRBV5-5 and TRBJ1-1; TRBD1 is a possible D gene (5 bases). CDR1 SGHKS and CDR2 YYEKEE come from the germline V gene (reference sequence). This CDR3 has 15 residues. V was pared by 2 bases and J by 2 bases, with 13 bases between. Here the CDR3 DNA reads TGTGCCAGCAGCTTTTGGGACTCCGGCAACACTGAAGCTTTCTTT. It yields the protein CASSFWDSGNTEAFF.

The CDR3 here is CASSPNGQGLYGYTF. For the CDR3, the DNA is TGTGCCAGCAGTCCAAATGGACAGGGCCTCTATGGCTACACCTTC. The chain is built from TRBV2 and TRBJ1-2, with 8 bases that match TRBD1. The CDR3 length is 15 residues. Germline V gene lookup returns CDR1 SNHLY and CDR2 FYNNEI. Losses at the gene ends were 5 bases for V and 4 bases for J; bases not matched to a gene: 9.

The chain carries TRBV19 and TRBJ1-2; 7 positions match TRBD1. Per the germline V gene, CDR1 is LNHDA and CDR2 is SQIVND (reference sequence). The CDR3 has 15 amino acids. V shed 3 bases and J 4 bases; nucleotides not matched to a gene: 8. CDR3 residues: CASSISTGKSYGYTF. In DNA form, the CDR3 reads TGTGCCAGTAGTATTTCGACAGGGAAGTCCTATGGCTACACCTTC.

V usage is TRBV24-1 and J usage is TRBJ2-1; 9 bases are shared with TRBD2. Germline V gives CDR1 KGHDR, CDR2 SFDVKD. The CDR3 length is 17 residues. The trim removed 3 bases at V and 7 bases at J, leaving 12 bases unmatched. DNA of the CDR3: TGTGCCACCAGTGATCTCCCTAGCGGGACTCAGGGAAATGAGCAGTTCTTC. This translates into CATSDLPSGTQGNEQFF.

This clone has at least ten counts. The chain has TRBV19 and TRBJ2-5, with D hard to call. Between the trimmed V and J ends, which lost 4 bases and 3 bases, there was a span of 15 bases. This CDR3 spans 15 amino acids. The germline V gene has CDR1 LNHDA and CDR2 SQIVND (reference sequence). CDR3 loop: CASSNPPPREETQYF. CDR3 sequence (DNA): TGTGCCAGTAGTAACCCCCCTCCCCGCGAAGAGACCCAGTACTTC.

The chain employs TRBV7-3 and TRBJ1-5; TRBD1 might be the D (5 bases). The CDR3 covers 14 residues. The germline gives CDR1 SGHTA, CDR2 FQGTGA. V lost 5 bases to trimming and J lost 4 bases, with 12 bases between them. The CDR3 coding sequence is TGTGCCAGCAGCCTAAGACAGAGAAATCAGCCCCAGCATTTT. Translated, it gives CASSLRQRNQPQHF.

This chain uses TRBV4-2 with TRBJ2-1; TRBD2 is a possible D gene (6 bases). V lost 0 bases and J lost 2, with 11 bases in between. The CDR3 sequence is 16 residues long. Germline V gene lookup returns CDR1 LGHNA and CDR2 YNFKEQ. The CDR3 bases are TGTGCCAGCAGCCAAGATGAGACGGGAGCCTACAATGAGCAGTTCTTC. It specifies CASSQDETGAYNEQFF.

The rearrangement links TRBV9 to TRBJ1-1, with D unresolved. Trimming left V 2 bases short and J 11 bases short, with 13 bases between. This CDR3 is 12 amino acids long. Germline V CDR1 and CDR2: SGDLS, YYNGEE. The CDR3 loop reads CASSVPASEAFF. In DNA form, the CDR3 reads TGTGCCAGCAGCGTCCCCGCGTCCGAGGCTTTCTTT.

The gene calls are TRBV21-1 and TRBJ2-7; the table's D call TRBD1 went unverified against the DNA. TRBV21-1 represents a pseudogene. The length of the CDR3 is 14 residues. CDR3 protein: CASSKYSNAYEQYF. The CDR3 region has the DNA TGTGCCAGCAGCAAATACAGTAACGCCTACGAGCAGTACTTC.

The chain recombines TRBV18 with TRBJ2-3; 10 positions match TRBD2. J was trimmed by 4 bases and V by 6 bases; bases with no gene match: 7. Germline V lookup: CDR1 KGHSH, CDR2 LQKENI. This CDR3 contains 15 residues. The CDR3 loop is CASSLVAGGSDTQYF. In DNA form, the CDR3 reads TGTGCCAGCTCGCTCGTAGCGGGGGGTTCAGATACGCAGTATTTT.

This clone has a handful of counts. The V call is TRBV19, the J call TRBJ2-7; D perhaps matches TRBD2 (6 bases). Trimming took off 7 bases at V and 6 bases at J, with 16 bases between the two ends. Germline-derived CDR1 and CDR2 are LNHDA and SQIVND (reference sequence). This CDR3 is built from 13 residues. Here the CDR3 reads CASTRSSGSEQYF. The CDR3 DNA is TGTGCCAGTACCCGGAGTAGCGGCAGCGAGCAGTACTTC.

The V call is TRBV5-6, the J call TRBJ2-6; tentative D call: TRBD1 (5 bases). Looked up from germline, CDR1 is SGHDT and CDR2 is YYEEEE. The V end lost 1 base, the J end lost 1 base, and 9 bases lay between the germline ends. The CDR3 is 16 residues long. The CDR3 nucleotides read TGTGCCAGCAGCTTGCCACAGGAGTCTGGGGCCAACGTCCTGACTTTC. It is translated as CASSLPQESGANVLTF. Together with reference TRBV5-6 and TRBJ2-6, the CDR3 gives the full variable domain: DAGVTQSPTHLIKTRGQQVTLRCSPKSGHDTVSWYQQALGQGPQFIFQYYEEEERQRGNFPDRFSGHQFPNYSSELNVNALLLGDSALYLCASSLPQESGANVLTFGAGSRLTVL.

This clone occurred once. This sequence joins TRBV29-1 and TRBJ2-7; D remains ambiguous. The CDR3 extends over 12 amino acids. V lost 4 bases and J lost 1, with 8 bases in between. CDR1 is SQVTM, CDR2 ANQGSEA, per germline. The CDR3 sequence is CSVGSRSYEQYF. DNA for the CDR3: TGCAGCGTTGGGTCCAGATCCTACGAGCAGTACTTC.

V is TRBV5-8 and J is TRBJ1-6; D gene uncertain. CDR3 length equals 14 residues. Germline CDR1 reads SGHTS; CDR2 reads YDEGEE. The V end was cut by 2 bases, the J end by 8 bases, with 11 bases between. The CDR3, as DNA: TGTGCCAGCAGCTTTGGGCTTGCTGATTCACCCCTCCACTTT. This sequence encodes CASSFGLADSPLHF.

The chain has TRBV27 and TRBJ2-7; possibly TRBD1 for D (7 bases). In germline, CDR1 is MNHEY, CDR2 SMNVEV (reference sequence). The CDR3 spans 15 residues. V lost 6 bases and J lost 3, with 18 bases in between. CDR3 DNA: TGTGCCAGCAGCCGGACGCGCCAGGGGGGCTACGAGCAGTACTTC. This encodes CASSRTRQGGYEQYF.